This T cell receptor beta chain was obtained from a study of shared clonotypes between healthy human individuals. General study results and limits: Researchers sampled only blood; tissue repertoires likely differ. Large depth notwithstanding, sorted-subset sequencing proved incomplete by rarefaction.

The repertoire was sequenced with immunoSEQ multiplex PCR; TCRdb's copy has only in-frame clones and lacks some. There are under 2.5 million clones in the sample; around 93% occur only once, and around 0.35% lies in the top ten. A remark on this clone: The antigen remains unidentified.

CDR1 is SGHTA, CDR2 FQGNSA, per germline. The V end lost 6 bases, the J end lost 2 bases, and 13 bases lay between the germline ends. This CDR3 contains 14 residues. Material for sequencing was naive CD4+ T cells from PBMCs. Subset in this sample: CD45RA+ positively selected. The chain links TRBV7-2 to TRBJ1-2, with TRBD1 as a possible D gene (5 bases). The sequence derives from a man in his late teens or twenties in good health. Some clones in this sample may be carry-over from other donors' samples. The CDR3: CASRPNEGNYGYTF. Written as DNA, the CDR3 is TGTGCCAGCAGACCAAATGAGGGGAACTATGGCTACACCTTC.